Detailed here is one T cell receptor (beta chain). Its target is unknown. This sample is part of a study of early T cells in non-severe SARS-CoV-2 infection. Study-wide results and caveats: Anti-spike CD8 responses were favored by VDJdb matching, which missed private and CD4 specificities.

Unique molecular identifier tags were affixed to discrete cDNA molecules. TCRdb recomputed calls from the 5' RACE reads with MiXCR, one row per CDR3 protein. The data hold tens of thousands of distinct CDR3 sequences, with roughly 23% observed a single time. The V and J ends lost 2 bases and 8 bases, in that order; junction bases with no gene match: 9. CDR3 size: 16 residues. Germline CDR1 and CDR2: SGHDN and FVKESK. The chain carries TRBV14 and TRBJ1-6, with 7 positions matching TRBD1. The sequence was obtained from an adult who was a healthcare worker with PCR-confirmed SARS-CoV-2 infection or an uninfected control (not recorded which). The sequences come from whole blood, collected at baseline. The CDR3, as DNA: TGTGCCAGCAGCCAACTTACAGGGGTGGGGGATTCACCCCTCCACTTT. Translation: CASSQLTGVGDSPLHF.